This passage covers 26 T cell receptor beta chains from one sample sequenced in a study of monozygotic twins with inflammatory bowel disease (dated by TCRdb to between 2018 and 2020). Libraries were prepared through 5' RACE. The sample was run on an Illumina HiSeq 2500. Reads reprocessed by TCRdb are summarized as one entry per CDR3 protein sequence, and DNA is absent. The sample's table lists a count of around 40,000 distinct CDR3 sequences. The ten most abundant clones make up less than 6.5% of the sample. The sample was blood. The receptors were sampled from a human donor with ulcerative colitis or Crohn's disease, or a healthy co-twin of an affected twin (not recorded which).

The chain recombines TRBV5-1 with TRBJ2-5; TCRdb lists TRBD2, though no DNA is available to test this call. CDR1 and CDR2 (germline): SGHRS, YFSETQ. This CDR3 has 15 amino acids. Here the CDR3 reads CASSLLGGPRETQYF.

The CDR3 spells CASSLKGGFSNQPQHF. This chain joins TRBV12-3 or TRBV12-4 and TRBJ1-5; the D call from TCRdb, TRBD1, cannot be confirmed without DNA. There are 16 residues in the CDR3.

The chain couples TRBV30 to TRBJ1-1; TCRdb returns TRBD1, unconfirmable since there is no DNA. Germline CDR1 is GTSNPN and CDR2 is SVGIG (reference sequence). This CDR3 contains 11 residues. This CDR3 is CALGVGLEAFF.

The chain couples TRBV27 to TRBJ2-1. CDR1 and CDR2 from the germline V gene are MNHEY and SMNVEV (reference sequence). The CDR3 extends over 13 amino acids. The CDR3 region is CASSTSSYNEQFF.

This chain uses TRBV19 with TRBJ1-5. Germline lookup yields CDR1 LNHDA and CDR2 SQIVND (reference sequence). The CDR3 has 16 residues. The CDR3: CASSPTGGGWGQPQHF.

The chain is built from TRBV7-2 and TRBJ2-3; TCRdb indicates TRBD1, and absent DNA this call remains unverified. Germline CDR1 is SGHTA and CDR2 is FQGNSA. The CDR3 loop spans 15 amino acids. The CDR3 spells CASSFTQGTTDTQYF.

The chain carries TRBV7-2 and TRBJ1-1; the TCRdb D gene call, TRBD1, has no DNA to confirm it. The CDR3 loop spans 13 amino acids. Looked up from germline, CDR1 is SGHTA and CDR2 is FQGNSA. CDR3 in amino acids: CASSSDRDTEAFF. Together with reference TRBV7-2 and TRBJ1-1, the CDR3 gives the full variable domain: GAGVSQSPSNKVTEKGKDVELRCDPISGHTALYWYRQSLGQGLEFLIYFQGNSAPDKSGLPSDRFSAERTGGSVSTLTIQRTQQEDSAVYLCASSSDRDTEAFFGQGTRLTVV.

The chain combines TRBV6-1 with TRBJ2-2. This CDR3 comprises 16 residues. The germline gives CDR1 MNHNS, CDR2 SASEGT. CDR3 amino acids: CASSMAAKGNTGELFF.

The V and J genes are TRBV7-9 and TRBJ2-1; checking the TCRdb D call of TRBD1 is not possible without DNA. The CDR3 has 14 residues. From germline, CDR1 is SEHNR and CDR2 FQNEAQ (reference sequence). The CDR3 is CASLTGEGYNEQFF.

The V and J genes are TRBV11-2 and TRBJ2-7; the D call from TCRdb, TRBD1, cannot be confirmed without DNA. There are 16 residues in the CDR3. Germline values: CDR1 SGHAT, CDR2 FQNNGV. The CDR3 sequence is CASSLAAGTATYEQYF. The full variable domain, in which reference TRBV11-2 and TRBJ2-7 provide the parts outside the CDR3, is EAGVAQSPRYKIIEKRQSVAFWCNPISGHATLYWYQQILGQGPKLLIQFQNNGVVDDSQLPKDRFSAERLKGVDSTLKIQPAKLEDSAVYLCASSLAAGTATYEQYFGPGTRLTVT.

The CDR3 protein is CASSFRGSPLHF. This chain connects TRBV12-3 or TRBV12-4 to TRBJ1-6; with no DNA, the TCRdb D assignment of TRBD1 cannot be verified. The CDR3 runs to 12 residues.

This chain joins TRBV6-1 and TRBJ2-3; TCRdb proposes TRBD2, but this gene call is untestable without DNA. Germline loops: CDR1 MNHNS, CDR2 SASEGT. The length of the CDR3 is 16 residues. CDR3 amino acids: CASSERAGGLTDTQYF.

V usage is TRBV28 and J usage is TRBJ2-1; checking the TCRdb D call of TRBD2 is not possible without DNA. This CDR3 comprises 17 residues. Looked up from germline, CDR1 is MDHEN and CDR2 is SYDVKM. CDR3 residues: CASSPNLAGALYNEQFF.

The chain recombines TRBV28 with TRBJ1-5; absent DNA, TCRdb's TRBD1 call cannot be checked. The CDR3 is 14 amino acids. Germline V gene lookup returns CDR1 MDHEN and CDR2 SYDVKM. CDR3 sequence: CASSGQGAGQPQHF. Together with reference TRBV28 and TRBJ1-5, the CDR3 gives the full variable domain: DVKVTQSSRYLVKRTGEKVFLECVQDMDHENMFWYRQDPGLGLRLIYFSYDVKMKEKGDIPEGYSVSREKKERFSLILESASTNQTSMYLCASSGQGAGQPQHFGDGTRLSIL.

The V and J genes are TRBV6-1 and TRBJ1-2. From germline, CDR1 is MNHNS and CDR2 SASEGT. This CDR3 contains 13 residues. CDR3 residues: CASSERPPYGYTF.

The rearrangement links TRBV5-6 to TRBJ1-2; TCRdb gives TRBD1 as the D gene, but with no DNA this cannot be confirmed. CDR1 and CDR2 from the germline V gene are SGHDT and YYEEEE. This CDR3 has 15 amino acids. CDR3 loop: CASSATDRDAGGYTF.

The chain links TRBV12-3 or TRBV12-4 to TRBJ1-3. The CDR3 loop spans 13 amino acids. CDR3 in amino acids: CASVLPSGNTIYF.

V usage is TRBV20-1 and J usage is TRBJ1-2. This CDR3 region has 14 residues. From germline, CDR1 is DFQATT and CDR2 SNEGSKA (reference sequence). This CDR3 is CSARENRGGHGYTF.

The chain is built from TRBV12-3 or TRBV12-4 and TRBJ2-3; checking the TCRdb D call of TRBD2 is not possible without DNA. There are 14 residues in the CDR3. This CDR3 is CASSQREAPDTQYF.

The gene calls are TRBV20-1 and TRBJ2-7. Germline CDR1 is DFQATT and CDR2 is SNEGSKA (reference sequence). The CDR3 spans 14 residues. The CDR3 spells CSASSERGAYEQYF.

The genes are TRBV7-2 and TRBJ1-4; TCRdb indicates TRBD1, and absent DNA this call remains unverified. CDR1 and CDR2 (germline): SGHTA, FQGNSA. The length of the CDR3 is 15 residues. The CDR3 sequence: CASSLGDRVEEKLFF. Using reference TRBV7-2 and TRBJ1-4 for the parts outside the CDR3, the full variable domain is GAGVSQSPSNKVTEKGKDVELRCDPISGHTALYWYRQSLGQGLEFLIYFQGNSAPDKSGLPSDRFSAERTGGSVSTLTIQRTQQEDSAVYLCASSLGDRVEEKLFFGSGTQLSVL.

V and J are TRBV4-1 and TRBJ2-1; TCRdb gives TRBD2 as the D gene, but with no DNA this cannot be confirmed. From germline, CDR1 is MGHRA and CDR2 YSYEKL. This CDR3 spans 17 amino acids. The CDR3: CASSPQSTSAAGNEQFF.

V and J are TRBV5-1 and TRBJ1-6; the D gene TCRdb calls, TRBD1, cannot be checked with no DNA. The CDR3 length is 16 residues. Per the germline V gene, CDR1 is SGHRS and CDR2 is YFSETQ. This CDR3 is CASSLWTGGYNSPLHF.

The chain links TRBV18 to TRBJ1-1. The CDR3 sequence is 13 residues long. From germline, CDR1 is KGHSH and CDR2 LQKENI. This chain's CDR3 is CASYGDMNTEAFF.

The V gene is TRBV7-2, the J gene TRBJ2-3; checking the TCRdb D call of TRBD2 is not possible without DNA. The CDR3 has 13 amino acids. CDR1 and CDR2 from the germline V gene are SGHTA and FQGNSA. This CDR3 reads CASSLEGRRAQYF.

The CDR3 loop reads CASSTQKDLGDNQPQHF. This chain connects TRBV12-3 or TRBV12-4 to TRBJ1-5. The CDR3 totals 17 residues.